One and the same sample provided the 31 T cell receptor beta chains below, sequenced in a study of tumor-infiltrating lymphocytes in primary liver carcinoma. Investigators took RNA and DNA out together from about 20-30 mg of unsorted bulk tissue. cDNA specific to TCR beta was made from about 550 ng of total RNA, with a constant-region primer employed for priming. Slightly modified ARM-PCR served as the procedure for the TCR beta libraries. These libraries came from three rounds of nested multiplex PCR. It was with TRBV1-TRBV30 forward primers and a C-beta reverse primer that the first two PCR rounds were run, at around 11 cycles each. TCRdb itself ran the multiplex PCR reads through MiXCR, one entry per CDR3 protein. The sample has around 100,000 distinct CDR3 sequences, about 67% seen once. Sequencing was done on a sample of liver tumor tissue from sampling region 2. Sample subset: tumor region T2, inferior pole. Every receptor here comes from a woman aged 55 to 70 with primary liver carcinoma and hepatitis B virus infection.

Concerning this clonotype: No conserved phenylalanine or tryptophan is present at the end of the CDR3, so a read error is the likely explanation. The DNA is omitted, as the CDR3 cannot be located on it reliably, and the CDR3 follows TCRdb's listing. The chain uses TRBV6-5 and TRBJ2-1; TRBD2 is the table's D call and was not checked against the DNA. Germline CDR1 reads MNHEY; CDR2 reads SVGAGI. The CDR3 adds up to 16 amino acids, both ends counted. The CDR3 spells CASSPPGLAVLNERFL.

This clonotype was seen many times. This chain joins TRBV10-3 and TRBJ1-1; weak D call: TRBD1 (6 bases). This CDR3 spans 13 amino acids. Trimming took 5 bases from V and 6 from J, leaving 13 bases between them. CDR1 is ENHRY, CDR2 SYGVKD, per germline. The CDR3 region has the DNA TGTGCCATCAGTTTCACAGGGTCGGCTGAAGCTTTCTTT. Protein sequence: CAISFTGSAEAFF.

On this clonotype: A junction boundary mismatches the germline segment, possibly from a read error. The DNA for the CDR3 is TGTGCTAGCAGTTCTTCAGGGACTAGCGGAGACAATGAGCAGTTCTTC. It codes for CASSSSGTSGDNEQFF. The chain recombines TRBV12-3 or TRBV12-4 with TRBJ2-1; 11 bases line up with TRBD2. The CDR3 runs 16 residues.

This clonotype was detected ten times or more. The rearrangement joins TRBV12-3 or TRBV12-4 to TRBJ2-3; 7 positions match TRBD1. CDR3 length: 14 residues. The junction had 5 bases not matched to a gene; V was cut back by 4 bases and J by 4 bases. The CDR3: CASSWTGPADTQYF. The DNA of the CDR3 is TGTGCCAGCAGTTGGACAGGTCCAGCAGATACGCAGTATTTT.

The gene calls are TRBV4-2 and TRBJ2-1, with D perhaps matching TRBD2 (7 bases). The CDR3 contains 22 residues. Germline values: CDR1 LGHNA, CDR2 YNFKEQ. The V gene lost 1 base and the J gene lost 3 bases, with 31 bases spanning the gap. This CDR3 is CASSQVGSGAPGGRHSYNEQFF. In nucleotides, the CDR3 is TGTGCCAGCAGCCAAGTCGGATCGGGGGCCCCTGGCGGGAGACATAGCTACAATGAGCAGTTCTTC.

This clonotype has only a few counts. A much larger clone sits a single nucleotide away, making a read error possible. This rearrangement joins TRBV7-8 to TRBJ2-3, with a possible D match to TRBD2 (5 bases). The ends were cut back, 1 base at V and 2 bases at J, with 19 bases in the middle. Germline loops: CDR1 SGHVS, CDR2 FQNEAQ. The CDR3 covers 18 residues. Here the CDR3 DNA reads TGTGCCAGCAGCTTAGACCCCCCTGGGAGCCGGTTCACAGATACGCAGTATTTT. It codes for CASSLDPPGSRFTDTQYF.

This clonotype was observed many times. V usage is TRBV30 and J usage is TRBJ2-1, with 9 bases that match TRBD2. CDR3 size: 17 residues. V trimming: 0 bases; J trimming: 0 bases; junction bases outside the gene matches: 6. CDR1 and CDR2 from the germline V gene are GTSNPN and SVGIG (reference sequence). CDR3 nucleotides: TGTGCCTGGAGTGTAGGGTTGACTAGCGGCTCCTACAATGAGCAGTTCTTC. It codes for CAWSVGLTSGSYNEQFF.

Remarks on this clonotype: This sequence may be a read error, since a much larger clone differs from it by one base. The rearrangement joins TRBV7-9 to TRBJ1-3; D gene uncertain. There are 14 residues in the CDR3. The germline gives CDR1 SEHNR, CDR2 FQNEAQ (reference sequence). Trimming shortened V by 5 bases and J by 2 bases, and 10 bases separated the two germline ends. The CDR3 coding sequence is TGTGCCAGCAGCCGCCCGGCAACTGGAAACACCATATATTTT. Translating it yields CASSRPATGNTIYF.

The V and J genes are TRBV11-1 and TRBJ2-6; D might be TRBD1 or TRBD2, each matching 6 bases. Deletions cut 5 bases from V and 11 bases from J, with 19 bases between. CDR1 SGHAT and CDR2 FQDESV come from the germline V gene (reference sequence). The CDR3 is 15 residues long. The DNA of the CDR3 is TGTGCCAGCAGCCCCTCGGGGGCAGGGGCTGACGTCCTGACTTTC. Protein: CASSPSGAGADVLTF.

This clonotype has ten or more counts. The V gene is TRBV12-3 or TRBV12-4, the J gene TRBJ1-2; D is undetermined. The CDR3 sequence is 13 residues long. The germline V and J ends were trimmed by 7 bases and 2 bases, with 11 bases remaining between them. The CDR3 sequence: CASTGSLNYGYTF. For the CDR3, the DNA is TGTGCCAGCACCGGGTCTCTAAACTATGGCTACACCTTC.

In the case of this clonotype: The junction departs from germline at one end; a sequencing error may be responsible. The genes are TRBV11-2 and TRBJ2-5; 10 positions agree with TRBD2. Germline V lookup: CDR1 SGHAT, CDR2 FQNNGV. The CDR3 is 16 amino acids. The chain's CDR3 is CASSPSSGLAEETQYF. DNA for the CDR3: TGTGCCAGCAGCCCGTCATCAGGACTAGCGGAAGAGACTCAGTACTTC.

To note about this clonotype: A much larger clone differs from this one at a single base, so this may be a read error. This chain connects TRBV24-1 to TRBJ2-1, with TRBD2 matching 13 bases. This CDR3 is built from 17 residues. Germline V CDR1 and CDR2: KGHDR, SFDVKD. DNA for the CDR3: TGTGCCACCAGCGGACTAGCGGGAGAAGGGAGGTGGAACCGACAGCTCTTC. Its translation: CATSGLAGEGRWNRQLF.

Note on this clonotype: Compared with germline, one end of the junction differs, possibly owing to a read error. The chain recombines TRBV11-2 with TRBJ2-3; weak D call: TRBD1 (6 bases). Germline CDR1 and CDR2: SGHAT and FQNNGV. There are 15 residues in the CDR3. CDR3 nucleotides: TGTGTCAGCAGCTTTGGGACACCCCATGGGGATACGCAGTATTTT. Its protein product is CVSSFGTPHGDTQYF.

Concerning this clonotype: One end of the junction does not line up with germline, which may come from a read error. V usage is TRBV29-1 and J usage is TRBJ1-2; possibly TRBD1 for D (6 bases). CDR3 length: 15 residues. Germline assignment: CDR1 SQVTM and CDR2 ANQGSEA. CDR3 sequence: CSVDRGAVGAGVYTF. CDR3 DNA: TGCAGTGTTGATCGGGGGGCAGTAGGGGCCGGCGTATACACCTTC. The variable domain in full, with the rest retrieved from reference TRBV29-1 and TRBJ1-2, is SAVISQKPSRDICQRGTSLTIQCQVDSQVTMMFWYRQQPGQSLTLIATANQGSEATYESGFVIDKFPISRPNLTFSTLTVSNMSPEDSSIYLCSVDRGAVGAGVYTFGSGTRLTVV.

Notes on this clonotype: At one boundary the junction diverges from the germline segment, which might be a read error. The chain links TRBV11-2 to TRBJ2-5; perhaps TRBD2 as D (5 bases). This CDR3 comprises 14 residues. Germline V lookup: CDR1 SGHAT, CDR2 FQNNGV. CDR3: CTSSWREGEGTQYF. The DNA for the CDR3 is TGTACCAGCAGCTGGAGAGAGGGAGAAGGGACCCAGTACTTC.

Note on this clonotype: One junction end does not reproduce the germline sequence, and a read error may be involved. The chain recombines TRBV12-3 or TRBV12-4 with TRBJ2-1; no definite D call. The CDR3 extends over 11 amino acids. The chain's CDR3 is CASSCGRTQFF. The CDR3 region has the DNA TGTGCCAGCAGTTGTGGTAGGACGCAGTTCTTT.

On this clonotype: The CDR3 carries no conserved terminal phenylalanine or tryptophan, so it likely arises from a read error. The rearrangement uses TRBV5-5 and TRBJ1-5; no firm D call. V lost 4 bases and J lost 7, with 18 bases in between. CDR3 length equals 15 residues. In germline, CDR1 is SGHKS, CDR2 YYEKEE (reference sequence). The chain's CDR3 is CASSPGLTTRQPQHL. CDR3 bases: TGTGCCAGCAGCCCAGGACTCACGACGCGCCAGCCCCAGCATCTT.

This clonotype appeared a single time. The junction differs from germline at one of its ends, possibly a read error. The rearrangement links TRBV7-9 to TRBJ2-2; D is perhaps TRBD2 (6 bases). The germline V gene encodes CDR1 SEHNR and CDR2 FQNEAQ (reference sequence). The CDR3 has 16 amino acids. In DNA, the CDR3 is TGTGCCAGCAGCTTAGGAAGGGCAGGACCTACCGGGGGGCTGTTTTTT. Protein sequence: CASSLGRAGPTGGLFF.

This clonotype appeared a single time. A read error is likely, as this CDR3 ends without the conserved phenylalanine or tryptophan. V is TRBV6-1 and J is TRBJ2-3, with TRBD2 as a possible D gene (6 bases). The CDR3 is 17 amino acids. From germline, CDR1 is MNHNS and CDR2 SASEGT. The V gene lost 4 bases and the J gene lost 5 bases, with 22 bases spanning the gap. The CDR3 bases are TGTGCCAGCAGTGGACAACCTTGCGGGAACCTGGGAGATACGCAGTATTCT. Its protein is CASSGQPCGNLGDTQYS.

The sample holds many counts of this clonotype. The V and J genes are TRBV5-6 and TRBJ1-3; TRBD1 is a possible D gene (6 bases). This CDR3 comprises 15 residues. CDR1 is SGHDT, CDR2 YYEEEE, per germline. The ends were cut back, 1 base at V and 4 bases at J, with 12 bases in the middle. CDR3 sequence: CASSLFPGAGNTIYF. The CDR3 coding sequence is TGTGCCAGCAGCTTGTTCCCAGGGGCCGGAAACACCATATATTTT.

About this clonotype itself: A junction end diverges from the germline sequence, so it may reflect a read error. The J gene is TRBJ1-5, the V gene TRBV12-3 or TRBV12-4; D gene unclear. This CDR3 region has 15 residues. The DNA for the CDR3 is TGTGCCAGCAGTTTAGGTCGGACGGAAAATCAGTCCCAGCAATTT. Translation: CASSLGRTENQSQQF.

The rearrangement uses TRBV12-5 and TRBJ2-1; TRBD2 aligns across 9 bases. This CDR3 has 16 residues. CDR1 and CDR2 from the germline V gene are LGHNT and FRNRAP. The V and J ends lost 0 bases and 0 bases, in that order; junction bases with no gene match: 0. This CDR3 is CASGLVLAGSYNEQFF. The DNA of the CDR3 is TGTGCTAGTGGTTTGGTACTAGCGGGCTCCTACAATGAGCAGTTCTTC.

The V gene is TRBV29-1, the J gene TRBJ2-1; D may correspond to TRBD1 or TRBD2 (5 bases each). CDR3 size: 12 residues. V lost 7 bases and J 6 bases, leaving 13 bases between the germline ends. Germline V gene sequence: CDR1 SQVTM, CDR2 ANQGSEA. CDR3 coding DNA: TGCAGCGGCCGAGCTGGGGGCAATGAGCAGTTCTTC. Translated: CSGRAGGNEQFF.

About this clonotype itself: At one end the junction does not follow the germline gene, possibly because of a read error. The CDR3 region has the DNA TGTGCCAACAGTCTGGACTCGAGGTATAGGGAGCAGTCCTTC. Protein product: CANSLDSRYREQSF. This chain links TRBV11-2 with TRBJ2-1; D possibly corresponds to TRBD2 (5 bases). CDR1 and CDR2 (germline): SGHAT, FQNNGV. The CDR3 sequence is 14 residues long.

This clonotype was detected only a few times. It may be a read error: a sequence one base away is much more abundant. The chain has TRBV6-5 and TRBJ1-1, with D possibly being TRBD1 (5 bases). The CDR3 has 18 amino acids. Per germline, CDR1 MNHEY and CDR2 SVGAGI. CDR3 coding DNA: TGTGCCAGCAATTACTTATCCCCTCTATTCAGGGCGGGCACTGAAGCTTTCTTT. Its translation: CASNYLSPLFRAGTEAFF.

Concerning this clonotype itself: This sequence may be a read error, since a much larger clone differs from it by one base. The conserved phenylalanine or tryptophan normally closing the CDR3 is absent here, so this likely arose from a read error. This sequence joins TRBV5-1 and TRBJ2-1, with 14 nucleotides matching TRBD2. CDR3 length equals 16 residues. CDR1 and CDR2 from the germline V gene are SGHRS and YFSETQ. V shed 4 bases, J shed 7 bases, and the junction held 7 bases outside the gene matches. CDR3 loop: CASSDWTSGRSNEQFL. The CDR3, as DNA: TGCGCCAGCAGCGACTGGACTAGCGGGAGGAGTAATGAGCAGTTCTTG.

The gene calls are TRBV28 and TRBJ1-3, with 10 bases matching TRBD1. Per germline, CDR1 MDHEN and CDR2 SYDVKM. This CDR3 region has 15 residues. V shed 4 bases and J 5 bases; nucleotides not matched to a gene: 5. CDR3 amino acids: CASSSTGGQRNTIYF. The CDR3 nucleotides are TGTGCCAGCAGTTCGACAGGGGGCCAAAGAAACACCATATATTTT.

This clonotype has a count of ten or more. The CDR3 loop reads CASSSGQSPNYGYTF. The CDR3 bases are TGTGCCAGCAGCTCTGGACAGTCCCCCAACTATGGCTACACCTTC. This chain connects TRBV5-4 to TRBJ1-2; a weak D match, TRBD1 (6 bases). The CDR3 loop spans 15 amino acids. CDR1 is SGHNT and CDR2 is YYREEE in the germline V gene (reference sequence). V was cut by 3 bases and J by 2 bases, with 14 bases left in between.

This clonotype was seen repeatedly, ten times or more. V usage is TRBV5-5 and J usage is TRBJ2-1, with TRBD2 as a possible D gene (5 bases). Trimming removed 4 bases from V and 5 bases from J, with 13 bases in between. From germline, CDR1 is SGHKS and CDR2 YYEKEE (reference sequence). The length of the CDR3 is 14 residues. The CDR3 bases are TGTGCCAGCAGCGCGGGTGGGCGAAACAATGAGCAGTTCTTC. Protein product: CASSAGGRNNEQFF.

V is TRBV7-9 and J is TRBJ2-1, with a possible D match to TRBD2 (7 bases). CDR1 and CDR2 (germline): SEHNR, FQNEAQ (reference sequence). The CDR3 extends over 14 amino acids. V was cut by 2 bases and J by 7 bases, with 12 bases left in between. CDR3 region: CASSLPAGANEQFF. The CDR3 DNA reads as TGTGCCAGCAGCTTACCGGCGGGGGCGAATGAGCAGTTCTTC.

The sample holds many counts of this clonotype. The CDR3 nucleotides are TGTGCCACCACAATTTCGGATCAGCCCCAGCATTTT. Translated: CATTISDQPQHF. The chain joins TRBV28 to TRBJ1-5; D not resolved. Germline loops: CDR1 MDHEN, CDR2 SYDVKM. The V gene lost 10 bases and the J gene lost 5 bases, with 12 bases spanning the gap. The CDR3 runs 12 residues. Supplemented by reference TRBV28 and TRBJ1-5, the full variable domain reads DVKVTQSSRYLVKRTGEKVFLECVQDMDHENMFWYRQDPGLGLRLIYFSYDVKMKEKGDIPEGYSVSREKKERFSLILESASTNQTSMYLCATTISDQPQHFGDGTRLSIL.